The 24 T cell receptor beta chains below come from one sample, sequenced in a study of beta chain features in type 1 diabetes. The investigators reverse transcribed all of the isolated RNA, so they sequenced expressed TCRB transcripts. This table comes from immunoSEQ multiplex PCR, and its TCRdb copy is limited to in-frame clones, with some not included. The sample carries 200,000 to 250,000 clones, about 26% recorded once. Sample: central memory CD4+ T cells from blood. Every receptor here comes from a man aged 25-40 years in good health.

The chain has TRBV14 and TRBJ2-7; 7 bases are shared with TRBD2. CDR3 length: 15 amino acids. CDR1 and CDR2 from the germline V gene are SGHDN and FVKESK. J was trimmed by 1 base and V by 2 bases; bases with no gene match: 5. The CDR3 region has the DNA TGTGCCAGCAGCCAAATCGGACTAGAGTCCTACGAGCAGTACTTC. Residues: CASSQIGLESYEQYF.

This clone was detected many times. The chain links TRBV2 to TRBJ1-2; D gene ambiguous. The CDR3 consists of 13 residues. V shed 3 bases and J shed 2 bases, with 7 bases lying between them. Per the germline V gene, CDR1 is SNHLY and CDR2 is FYNNEI. The CDR3 nucleotides are TGTGCCAGCAGTGATACTGGCAACTATGGCTACACCTTC. The encoded protein is CASSDTGNYGYTF. Full variable domain (missing parts from reference TRBV2 and TRBJ1-2): EPEVTQTPSHQVTQMGQEVILRCVPISNHLYFYWYRQILGQKVEFLVSFYNNEISEKSEIFDDQFSVERPDGSNFTLKIRSTKLEDSAMYFCASSDTGNYGYTFGSGTRLTVV.

The J gene is TRBJ1-3, the V gene TRBV11-1; TRBD1 agrees at 7 bases. This CDR3 region has 15 residues. Germline CDR1 and CDR2: SGHAT and FQDESV (reference sequence). The J segment lost 0 bases and the V segment lost 6 bases, leaving 5 bases of the junction unmatched. CDR3 sequence reads: CASRPRQGSGNTIYF. The CDR3 DNA reads TGTGCCAGCAGACCAAGACAGGGCTCTGGAAACACCATATATTTT.

In its sample, this clone was seen a few times. The gene calls are TRBV7-2 and TRBJ2-1; D is unresolved. Germline assignment: CDR1 SGHTA and CDR2 FQGNSA. The CDR3 loop spans 12 amino acids. Trimming removed 1 base from V and 12 bases from J, with 10 bases in between. Here the CDR3 DNA reads TGTGCCAGCAGCTTAGACCAGATCCGGCAGTTCTTC. Its protein is CASSLDQIRQFF.

The chain uses TRBV18 and TRBJ2-5; TRBD2 aligns across 7 bases. CDR1 and CDR2 from the germline V gene are KGHSH and LQKENI. This CDR3 comprises 13 residues. V dropped 3 bases and J dropped 7; count of bases not matched to a gene: 5. CDR3 in amino acids: CASSPDGGLTQYF. CDR3 DNA sequence: TGTGCCAGCTCACCGGACGGGGGGTTGACCCAGTACTTC.

The gene calls are TRBV25-1 and TRBJ2-7; 8 bases fit TRBD1. Germline CDR1 and CDR2: MGHDK and SYGVNS. CDR3 length equals 15 residues. With 4 bases clipped from V and 1 base from J, the junction kept 6 bases outside the gene matches. The CDR3 spells CASSAAHRGSYEQYF. Here the CDR3 DNA reads TGTGCCAGCAGTGCGGCACACAGGGGGTCCTACGAGCAGTACTTC.

This clone was seen more than once but under ten times. This chain joins TRBV30 and TRBJ2-3; no definite D call. Germline V gene sequence: CDR1 GTSNPN, CDR2 SVGIG (reference sequence). The CDR3 consists of 13 residues. Trimming took 2 bases from V and 1 from J, leaving 7 bases between them. In DNA form, the CDR3 reads TGTGCCTGGAGTACCCCGGGCACAGATACGCAGTATTTT. Translated, it gives CAWSTPGTDTQYF.

In its sample, this clone was seen a few times. The chain has TRBV2 and TRBJ2-3; D possibly corresponds to TRBD2 (6 bases). Germline V gene sequence: CDR1 SNHLY, CDR2 FYNNEI. The CDR3 totals 14 residues. V was trimmed by 10 bases and J by 0 bases, leaving 14 bases between them. The CDR3 DNA reads TGTGCCACCACGTGGGGACTCAGCACAGATACGCAGTATTTT. Translation: CATTWGLSTDTQYF.

The chain has TRBV7-6 and TRBJ2-5, with D perhaps matching TRBD2 (6 bases). Trimming shortened V by 5 bases and J by 4 bases, and 23 bases separated the two germline ends. Germline V gene sequence: CDR1 SGHVS, CDR2 FNYEAQ. The CDR3 is 17 amino acids. Written as DNA, the CDR3 is TGTGCCAGCAGCCATCTCTCGGGCGGGGCTCTACGAGAGACCCAGTACTTC. As protein: CASSHLSGGALRETQYF.

This chain connects TRBV18 to TRBJ2-5; D is ambiguous. The CDR3 sequence is 15 residues long. Germline V gene lookup returns CDR1 KGHSH and CDR2 LQKENI. V gave up 3 bases and J gave up 1 base, with 12 bases separating them. CDR3 sequence reads: CASSPGIGTQETQYF. In DNA, the CDR3 is TGTGCCAGCTCACCGGGAATCGGAACCCAAGAGACCCAGTACTTC.

In its sample, this clone was seen a few times. V usage is TRBV14 and J usage is TRBJ2-2; D ambiguous. Trimming left V 2 bases short and J 2 bases short, with 9 bases between. The CDR3 consists of 15 residues. Germline V gene lookup returns CDR1 SGHDN and CDR2 FVKESK. DNA for the CDR3: TGTGCCAGCAGCCAAAGCCAGTATAACACCGGGGAGCTGTTTTTT. It codes for CASSQSQYNTGELFF.

The chain uses TRBV7-2 and TRBJ2-7, with D hard to call. Per germline, CDR1 SGHTA and CDR2 FQGNSA. The CDR3 is 12 residues long. Trimming pared 5 bases from V and 6 bases from J, leaving 11 bases between. Here the CDR3 reads CASSASWGEQYF. The CDR3, as DNA: TGTGCCAGCAGCGCCTCCTGGGGCGAGCAGTACTTC.

The chain couples TRBV27 to TRBJ2-3; TRBD2 might be the D (6 bases). The CDR3 is 14 amino acids. CDR1 and CDR2 (germline): MNHEY, SMNVEV (reference sequence). Deletions cut 4 bases from V and 6 bases from J, with 14 bases between. DNA for the CDR3: TGTGCCAGCAGTTCTCTGGCGGGGAGCGATACGCAGTATTTT. Its protein is CASSSLAGSDTQYF.

The chain carries TRBV13 and TRBJ2-1, with 7 bases fitting TRBD1. The CDR3 runs to 15 residues. The germline V gene has CDR1 PRHDT and CDR2 FYEKMQ (reference sequence). V was clipped by 4 bases and J by 3 bases; unmatched bases: 6. The CDR3: CASSSLGQVYNEQFF. DNA of the CDR3: TGTGCCAGCAGCTCCCTCGGACAGGTCTACAATGAGCAGTTCTTC.

The V call is TRBV30, the J call TRBJ2-7; no clear D. Trimming took 4 bases from V and 2 from J, leaving 9 bases between them. CDR1 GTSNPN and CDR2 SVGIG come from the germline V gene (reference sequence). CDR3 size: 12 residues. The CDR3 here is CAWTPGPYEQYF. DNA for the CDR3: TGTGCCTGGACACCTGGTCCCTACGAGCAGTACTTC.

The genes are TRBV29-1 and TRBJ2-7; 8 nucleotides align to TRBD1. V was clipped by 4 bases and J by 5 bases; unmatched bases: 7. Per germline, CDR1 SQVTM and CDR2 ANQGSEA. There are 13 residues in the CDR3. For the CDR3, the DNA is TGCAGCGTTGGTGGCAGGGGGCTCCACGAGCAGTACTTC. It encodes CSVGGRGLHEQYF.

The rearrangement links TRBV20-1 to TRBJ2-3, with D unresolved. V lost 4 bases, J lost 2 bases, and 4 bases lay in between. This CDR3 has 11 residues. Germline CDR1 reads DFQATT; CDR2 reads SNEGSKA (reference sequence). The CDR3 reads CSAMTTDTQYF. Written as DNA, the CDR3 is TGCAGTGCTATGACCACAGATACGCAGTATTTT.

The V and J genes are TRBV30 and TRBJ1-3, with TRBD1 identical over 10 bases. The ends lost 7 bases at V and 0 bases at J; junction bases unmatched: 3. Germline-derived CDR1 and CDR2 are GTSNPN and SVGIG (reference sequence). The CDR3 is 14 residues long. The CDR3 sequence: CAFGTGDSGNTIYF. In nucleotides, the CDR3 is TGTGCCTTCGGGACAGGGGACTCTGGAAACACCATATATTTT.

In this sample, this clone turned up a few times. The V gene is TRBV13, the J gene TRBJ1-4; 7 bases match TRBD1. This CDR3 has 17 amino acids. V lost 3 bases to trimming and J lost 3 bases; unmatched junction nucleotides: 10. Germline V gene lookup returns CDR1 PRHDT and CDR2 FYEKMQ (reference sequence). In nucleotides, the CDR3 is TGTGCCAGCAGCTTTCGACAGGGAAGGGGTTCTAATGAAAAACTGTTTTTT. It specifies CASSFRQGRGSNEKLFF.

This clone was counted at least ten times. J is TRBJ2-3 and V is TRBV25-1, with a weak D call TRBD1 (5 bases). CDR1 MGHDK and CDR2 SYGVNS come from the germline V gene. Trimming left V 3 bases short and J 5 bases short, with 18 bases between. CDR3 size: 16 residues. DNA for the CDR3: TGTGCCAGCAGTGATGGGGCCTCACCCCGGGTAGATACGCAGTATTTT. It yields the protein CASSDGASPRVDTQYF.

V usage is TRBV7-2 and J usage is TRBJ1-2; the D is unclear. The length of the CDR3 is 12 residues. The germline gives CDR1 SGHTA, CDR2 FQGNSA. Trimming cost V 5 bases and J 8 bases, with 12 bases left between them. The CDR3 loop is CASSPSIGGYTF. As DNA, the CDR3 is TGTGCCAGCAGCCCCAGTATTGGAGGCTACACCTTC.

This chain uses TRBV18 with TRBJ2-7, with a weak D call TRBD2 (6 bases). Per germline, CDR1 KGHSH and CDR2 LQKENI. V lost 3 bases and J 7 bases, leaving 10 bases between the germline ends. The CDR3 sequence is 12 residues long. The CDR3: CASSPEGNEQYF. The CDR3 DNA follows: TGTGCCAGCTCACCGGAGGGTAATGAGCAGTACTTC.

The V and J genes are TRBV2 and TRBJ2-5; 9 bases map to TRBD2. From germline, CDR1 is SNHLY and CDR2 FYNNEI. V lost 8 bases to trimming and J lost 5 bases; unmatched junction nucleotides: 18. The length of the CDR3 is 17 residues. The DNA of the CDR3 is TGTGCCAGCGCAACTTGGGCGGGAGGGCGGAGCAGCGAGACCCAGTACTTC. Residues: CASATWAGGRSSETQYF.

This clone was seen a few times. The chain couples TRBV28 to TRBJ2-5, with 8 nucleotides matching TRBD2. Germline CDR1 and CDR2: MDHEN and SYDVKM. CDR3 length equals 18 residues. Trimming took 5 bases from V and 5 from J; bases not matched to a gene: 19. This chain's CDR3 is CASSHDGSGSPGLETQYF. The CDR3 nucleotides read TGTGCCAGCAGTCACGATGGGAGCGGGAGTCCCGGTTTGGAGACCCAGTACTTC.